These T cell receptor beta chains were read from a single sample in a study of Graves' ophthalmopathy and Graves' hyperthyroidism. TCRdb itself ran the multiplex PCR reads through MiXCR, one entry per CDR3 protein. This table has around 170,000 distinct CDR3 sequences, 37% appearing once. Sequencing used peripheral blood. The receptors were sampled from a woman between 40 and 55 years old with Graves' ophthalmopathy. Each CDR3 is given with its conserved first and last residue. The order of the fields is V gene, D gene, J gene, CDR3 length, clone size, CDR3 DNA, CDR3 protein. The D gene is left open where the match is weak. The size of a clone is reported for some rows only, either as once, few or many, or as a class for expanded clones.

V: TRBV7-2
D: TRBD2
J: TRBJ2-4
length: 16
size: many
DNA: TGTGCCAGCAGCTTAGTTCATGCGGGGGGGCGGTCCATTCAGTACTTC
CDR3: CASSLVHAGGRSIQYF

V: TRBV24-1
D: .
J: TRBJ2-5
length: 12
size: .
DNA: TGTGCCACCAGCAGCTCCGGGGAAGCTCCGTACTTC
CDR3: CATSSSGEAPYF

V: TRBV6-2/TRBV6-3
D: TRBD2
J: TRBJ2-7
length: 16
size: many
DNA: TGTGCCAGCAGTTACTCGATCGGGAGGACTACCTACGAGCAGTACTTC
CDR3: CASSYSIGRTTYEQYF

V: TRBV6-5
D: TRBD1
J: TRBJ2-7
length: 15
size: .
DNA: TGTGCCAGCAGTTCCGCCGACAGGGCCTCCTACGAGCAGTACTTC
CDR3: CASSSADRASYEQYF

V: TRBV20-1
D: .
J: TRBJ2-5
length: 11
size: many
DNA: TGCAGTGCTAGAGATCTGGAGACCCAGTACTTC
CDR3: CSARDLETQYF

V: TRBV20-1
D: .
J: TRBJ2-7
length: 13
size: few
DNA: TGCAGTGCTTCACCGGGTTCAGAGGGCGAGCAGTACTTC
CDR3: CSASPGSEGEQYF

V: TRBV5-6
D: TRBD2
J: TRBJ2-5
length: 16
size: .
DNA: TGTGCCAGCAGCCGGACTAGCGGGAGGGCAACGCAGACCCAGTACTTC
CDR3: CASSRTSGRATQTQYF

V: TRBV18
D: .
J: TRBJ1-1
length: 12
size: many
DNA: TGTGCCAGCTCACCACAACAGGGAGAAGCTTTCTTT
CDR3: CASSPQQGEAFF

V: TRBV12-3/TRBV12-4
D: .
J: TRBJ2-6
length: 18
size: many
DNA: TGTGCCAGCAGTCCCGGACAGCCTCACAGCTCTGGGGCCAACGTCCTGACTTTC
CDR3: CASSPGQPHSSGANVLTF

V: TRBV11-2
D: .
J: TRBJ2-5
length: 13
size: many
DNA: TGTGCCAGCATCGGACAGCAGATTGAGACCCAGTACTTC
CDR3: CASIGQQIETQYF

V: TRBV29-1
D: .
J: TRBJ1-6
length: 15
size: many
DNA: TGCAGCGTTGATGGTGGAGTTGGTGTTAATTCACCCCTCCACTTT
CDR3: CSVDGGVGVNSPLHF

V: TRBV5-1
D: .
J: TRBJ1-5
length: 14
size: many
DNA: TGCGCCAGCAGCAGGGACGGGGGCAATCAGCCCCAGCATTTT
CDR3: CASSRDGGNQPQHF